Listed below are T cell receptor beta chains from one sample, sequenced in a study of blood T cell repertoires in COVID-19. Sequencing was performed with immunoSEQ multiplex PCR; in TCRdb, only in-frame clones are kept and a portion is missing. Of about 370,000 clones listed, 85% to 90% are singletons. Input material: PBMCs or T cells enriched from blood (not recorded which). The source of these receptors is a man aged 18 to 35 who had recovered from COVID-19. CDR3s include the opening cysteine and the closing phenylalanine or tryptophan.

J gene,V gene,CDR3 protein
TRBJ1-6,TRBV5-5,CASSLLGVKRGGGSPLHF
TRBJ1-2,TRBV5-1,CASSPTGTNYGYTF
TRBJ1-1,TRBV12-5,CASGFLLGVQGASGTEAFF
TRBJ2-5,TRBV25-1,CASSDLGTDQETQYF
TRBJ1-2,TRBV30,CAWSSNYGYTF
TRBJ2-7,TRBV7-9,CASTRSLEQYF
TRBJ1-6,TRBV5-1,CASSLRGQPPLHF
TRBJ2-3,TRBV7-9,CASSFQARDTQYF
TRBJ2-2,TRBV7-3,CASSPSSGTGELFF
TRBJ2-7,TRBV5-1,CASSLHPGQGPSGSYEQYF
TRBJ2-1,TRBV7-2,CASSFGPYNEQFF
TRBJ2-7,TRBV21-1,CASTRTDYEQYF
TRBJ1-1,TRBV7-9,CASSLEANTEAFF
TRBJ1-5,TRBV4-2,CASSPMRTGFRQPQHF
TRBJ1-4,TRBV21-1,CASIVLRDNSLF
TRBJ2-1,TRBV29-1,CSVEDGGGRREQFF
TRBJ1-2,TRBV7-2,CASSSAPGQGVGYTF
TRBJ1-1,TRBV29-1,CSVDPGNAIEAFF
TRBJ1-1,TRBV10-3,CAIRTGGTEAFF
TRBJ1-1,TRBV11-2,CASSLGFRGRNTEAFF
TRBJ2-1,TRBV3-1/TRBV3-2,CASSEYNEQFF
TRBJ1-2,TRBV12-3/TRBV12-4,CASSLATDYGYTF
TRBJ1-5,TRBV27,CASSFQGGSNQPQHF
TRBJ2-2,TRBV2,CASTDGTSGTNTGELFF
TRBJ2-7,TRBV6-2/TRBV6-3,CASSPQGQLYEQYF
TRBJ2-3,TRBV28,CAGRGSLTDTQYF
TRBJ1-5,TRBV12-3/TRBV12-4,CATKTANQPQHF
TRBJ2-7,TRBV23-1,CASDLGTGGRSANEQYF
TRBJ2-5,TRBV28,CASSFQPWASGGETQYF
TRBJ1-3,TRBV6-5,CASSPLVRSGNTIYF
TRBJ2-1,TRBV7-2,CASSSHTGYNEQFF
TRBJ2-2,TRBV7-9,CASSPRGSGRAGDTGELFF
TRBJ2-5,TRBV28,CASRQGVGETQYF
TRBJ2-1,TRBV21-1,CASSPQTTSGRRCCEQFF
TRBJ2-1,TRBV28,CASSFRLDNEQFF
TRBJ2-7,TRBV19,CASSSHRGGRLAPYEQYF
TRBJ2-1,TRBV28,CASSLYNTRTSGVTYNEQFF
TRBJ1-2,TRBV6-5,CASRDRQATGYTF
TRBJ2-1,TRBV27,CASSLTTQSYNEQFF
TRBJ2-6,TRBV28,CASSWGGSSSGANVLTF
TRBJ1-2,TRBV9,CASSVVGDRADGYTF